The 27 T cell receptor beta chains below all came from one sample that was sequenced in a study of T cell responses to AZD1222 COVID-19 vaccine. Method: immunoSEQ multiplex PCR; TCRdb's copy keeps in-frame clones and lacks some. The table has 84,000 or so clones, approximately 86% seen once. Sequenced material: peripheral blood, taken on day 0 of AZD1222 vaccination. These receptors originate from an adult in good health.

DNA of the CDR3: TGTGCCACCAGCAGAGATCGAATCGCAGAGACCCAGTACTTC. Encoded protein: CATSRDRIAETQYF. The chain employs TRBV15 and TRBJ2-5; D not certain. V was shortened by 0 bases and J by 4 bases, with 9 bases between the two germline ends. Per germline, CDR1 LNHNV and CDR2 YYDKDF (reference sequence). The CDR3 is 14 residues long. Together with reference TRBV15 and TRBJ2-5, the CDR3 gives the full variable domain: DAMVIQNPRYQVTQFGKPVTLSCSQTLNHNVMYWYQQKSSQAPKLLFHYYDKDFNNEADTPDNFQSRRPNTSFCFLDIRSPGLGDTAMYLCATSRDRIAETQYFGPGTRLLVL.

The chain carries TRBV24-1 and TRBJ2-4; 7 nucleotides align to TRBD2. V trimming: 4 bases; J trimming: 3 bases; junction bases outside the gene matches: 20. CDR3 length equals 20 residues. Germline V gene sequence: CDR1 KGHDR, CDR2 SFDVKD. The DNA for the CDR3 is TGTGCCACCAGTGACGCGGGATCAGGCAGGGAGGGAATAGGCAAAAACATTCAGTACTTC. Protein sequence: CATSDAGSGREGIGKNIQYF.

The chain couples TRBV28 to TRBJ1-1, with D maybe TRBD1 (5 bases). This CDR3 spans 15 amino acids. Germline-derived CDR1 and CDR2 are MDHEN and SYDVKM. Deletions cut 2 bases from V and 0 bases from J, with 10 bases between. The CDR3 sequence is CASSLPGHLNTEAFF. CDR3 sequence (DNA): TGTGCCAGCAGTTTACCTGGACACCTGAACACTGAAGCTTTCTTT. The full variable domain, with the rest looked up from reference TRBV28 and TRBJ1-1, is DVKVTQSSRYLVKRTGEKVFLECVQDMDHENMFWYRQDPGLGLRLIYFSYDVKMKEKGDIPEGYSVSREKKERFSLILESASTNQTSMYLCASSLPGHLNTEAFFGQGTRLTVV.

V gene TRBV6-2 or TRBV6-3 combines with J gene TRBJ1-5; 9 bases align to TRBD1. Germline V lookup: CDR1 MNHEY, CDR2 SVGEGT. The junction had 6 bases not matched to a gene; V was cut back by 6 bases and J by 3 bases. The CDR3 consists of 15 residues. The CDR3 DNA reads TGTGCCAGCAGCAGACGGACAGGGGACAATCAGCCCCAGCATTTT. It yields the protein CASSRRTGDNQPQHF.

The CDR3 nucleotides are TGTGCCATCAGTACCCAAGAGACCCAGTACTTC. It specifies CAISTQETQYF. The chain links TRBV10-3 to TRBJ2-5; no reliable D call. The CDR3 consists of 11 residues. Trimming removed 5 bases from V and 1 base from J, with 2 bases in between. Looked up from germline, CDR1 is ENHRY and CDR2 is SYGVKD.

The rearrangement joins TRBV14 to TRBJ1-1; tentatively, D is TRBD1 (5 bases). The CDR3 is 15 residues long. Trimming took 0 bases from V and 5 from J, leaving 13 bases between them. Per the germline V gene, CDR1 is SGHDN and CDR2 is FVKESK. The CDR3 region is CASSQEVGGETEAFF. CDR3 coding DNA: TGTGCCAGCAGCCAAGAAGTGGGGGGAGAAACTGAAGCTTTCTTT.

The J gene is TRBJ1-5, the V gene TRBV7-6; D is uncertain. The germline gives CDR1 SGHVS, CDR2 FNYEAQ. V lost 1 base, J lost 0 bases, and 10 bases lay in between. This CDR3 is built from 16 residues. The CDR3 reads CASSLDPRYSNQPQHF. For the CDR3, the DNA is TGTGCCAGCAGCTTAGATCCACGTTATAGCAATCAGCCCCAGCATTTT.

The chain couples TRBV28 to TRBJ1-5; TRBD1 might be the D (6 bases). The CDR3 has 15 amino acids. The germline gives CDR1 MDHEN, CDR2 SYDVKM. V lost 6 bases, J lost 4 bases, and 16 bases lay in between. The CDR3 is CASRILGGKNQPQHF. As DNA, the CDR3 is TGTGCCAGCAGGATTCTAGGGGGGAAGAATCAGCCCCAGCATTTT.

The rearrangement links TRBV19 to TRBJ2-7; 7 bases are shared with TRBD1. Germline V lookup: CDR1 LNHDA, CDR2 SQIVND (reference sequence). V was clipped by 8 bases and J by 2 bases; unmatched bases: 6. The CDR3 has 13 amino acids. CDR3 residues: CASAWTGTYEQYF. CDR3 coding DNA: TGTGCCAGTGCCTGGACAGGAACCTACGAGCAGTACTTC.

This clone was counted a single time. The chain's CDR3 is CASSSSGRTSEQYF. CDR3 DNA sequence: TGCGCCAGCAGTTCTAGCGGGAGAACAAGCGAGCAGTACTTC. V usage is TRBV5-1 and J usage is TRBJ2-7, with 10 positions matching TRBD2. With V trimmed by 5 bases and J by 6 bases, 8 bases remained unmatched. Germline CDR1 reads SGHRS; CDR2 reads YFSETQ. The CDR3 totals 14 residues.

This chain joins TRBV7-2 and TRBJ2-7, with 9 positions matching TRBD2. This CDR3 is built from 15 residues. CDR1 is SGHTA and CDR2 is FQGNSA in the germline V gene. V trimming: 5 bases; J trimming: 3 bases; junction bases outside the gene matches: 8. In DNA form, the CDR3 reads TGTGCCAGCAGCGCGTCGGCGGGAGGGGTCTACGAGCAGTACTTC. Translated: CASSASAGGVYEQYF.

J is TRBJ1-1 and V is TRBV11-3; D remains ambiguous. CDR1 is SGHNT and CDR2 is YENEEA in the germline V gene. The CDR3 is 13 residues long. Trimming shortened V by 5 bases and J by 6 bases, and 13 bases separated the two germline ends. The CDR3 loop is CASSPGPSAEAFF. CDR3 in DNA: TGTGCCAGCAGCCCAGGCCCTAGCGCTGAAGCTTTCTTT.

The chain has TRBV21-1 and TRBJ1-5. TRBV21-1 is annotated as a pseudogene. This CDR3 has 13 residues. CDR3 sequence reads: CASSSTYHQPQHF. The CDR3 coding sequence is TGTGCCAGCAGTAGTACGTACCATCAGCCCCAGCATTTT.

The chain uses TRBV11-2 and TRBJ2-7; D is tentatively TRBD1 or TRBD2 (5 bases each). Trimming shortened V by 3 bases and J by 2 bases, and 14 bases separated the two germline ends. Germline V CDR1 and CDR2: SGHAT, FQNNGV. The CDR3 is 15 residues long. The CDR3 bases are TGTGCCAGCAGCTTGGGGACGGTAAGAGCCTACGAGCAGTACTTC. Protein product: CASSLGTVRAYEQYF. The variable domain in full, completed from reference TRBV11-2 and TRBJ2-7, reads EAGVAQSPRYKIIEKRQSVAFWCNPISGHATLYWYQQILGQGPKLLIQFQNNGVVDDSQLPKDRFSAERLKGVDSTLKIQPAKLEDSAVYLCASSLGTVRAYEQYFGPGTRLTVT.

This chain connects TRBV7-9 to TRBJ2-5; 8 bases are shared with TRBD1. The CDR3 has 15 residues. Germline CDR1 reads SEHNR; CDR2 reads FQNEAQ (reference sequence). J lost 5 bases, V lost 2 bases, and 7 bases had no gene match. CDR3 sequence reads: CASSLPFRGPETQYF. The CDR3 bases are TGTGCCAGCAGCTTACCTTTCAGGGGGCCGGAGACCCAGTACTTC.

The rearrangement links TRBV5-1 to TRBJ1-1, with 7 positions matching TRBD1. The germline CDR1 and CDR2 sequences are SGHRS and YFSETQ. This CDR3 comprises 14 residues. J was trimmed by 5 bases and V by 0 bases; bases with no gene match: 4. The CDR3 DNA reads as TGCGCCAGCAGCTTGGCAGGGGGATTTACTGAAGCTTTCTTT. Translation: CASSLAGGFTEAFF.

This clone was counted once. The chain uses TRBV5-4 and TRBJ1-2, with unresolved D. CDR1 and CDR2 from the germline V gene are SGHNT and YYREEE (reference sequence). V gave up 4 bases and J gave up 5 bases, with 9 bases separating them. The CDR3 consists of 12 residues. CDR3 region: CASSLTEYGYTF. The CDR3 DNA reads TGTGCCAGCAGCCTGACGGAATATGGCTACACCTTC.

The chain uses TRBV28 and TRBJ1-6; TRBD1 matches at 7 bases. CDR3 length: 14 residues. The V and J ends lost 5 bases and 9 bases, in that order; junction bases with no gene match: 7. Germline V CDR1 and CDR2: MDHEN, SYDVKM. CDR3 coding DNA: TGTGCCAGCAGTCTAGGACAGGAAAGTTCACCCCTCCACTTT. It specifies CASSLGQESSPLHF.

The chain has TRBV10-3 and TRBJ1-1; no reliable D call. Trimming took off 4 bases at V and 2 bases at J, with 5 bases between the two ends. There are 12 residues in the CDR3. Germline-derived CDR1 and CDR2 are ENHRY and SYGVKD. CDR3: CAISGPNTEAFF. The CDR3 DNA follows: TGTGCCATCAGTGGCCCAAACACTGAAGCTTTCTTT.

This chain uses TRBV10-2 with TRBJ1-5; D is ambiguous. Germline CDR1 reads WSHSY; CDR2 reads SAAADI. This CDR3 contains 13 residues. Trimming stripped 4 bases from V and 4 bases from J, with 8 bases between. Here the CDR3 DNA reads TGCGCCAGCAGTGCGTTTCGGAATCAGCCCCAGCATTTT. It specifies CASSAFRNQPQHF.

The chain joins TRBV5-1 to TRBJ2-7, with TRBD2 matching 14 bases. V trimming: 4 bases; J trimming: 6 bases; junction bases outside the gene matches: 9. CDR1 SGHRS and CDR2 YFSETQ come from the germline V gene. The CDR3 is made up of 16 amino acids. CDR3 coding DNA: TGCGCCAGCAGCCAGGGACTAGCGGGAGTTTTTCGCGAGCAGTACTTC. Protein product: CASSQGLAGVFREQYF.

The genes are TRBV20-1 and TRBJ1-5, with D possibly being TRBD1 (5 bases). With 3 bases removed from V and 3 bases from J, the gap between germline ends came to 33 bases. The germline gives CDR1 DFQATT, CDR2 SNEGSKA (reference sequence). This CDR3 spans 21 amino acids. The CDR3 DNA follows: TGCAGTGCTAGTACTTGGGGGTTTTCTAGGAAATCTTCCCAATTCAATCAGCCCCAGCATTTT. Translation: CSASTWGFSRKSSQFNQPQHF.

The CDR3 reads CASSPGTSGTGELFF. In nucleotides, the CDR3 is TGTGCCAGCAGCCCCGGGACTAGTGGAACCGGGGAGCTGTTTTTT. V gene TRBV9 combines with J gene TRBJ2-2, with 8 bases fitting TRBD2. Losses at the gene ends were 4 bases for V and 5 bases for J; bases not matched to a gene: 7. Germline V gives CDR1 SGDLS, CDR2 YYNGEE. The CDR3 is 15 residues long.

This rearrangement joins TRBV10-1 to TRBJ2-7, with D tentatively TRBD1 or TRBD2 (5 bases each). The CDR3 is 13 amino acids. Germline assignment: CDR1 WNHNN and CDR2 SYGVQD (reference sequence). V was cut by 6 bases and J by 3 bases, with 12 bases left in between. CDR3 bases: TGCGCCAGCAGCCTGGGGACCAGCTACGAGCAGTACTTC. Its protein product is CASSLGTSYEQYF.

The rearrangement links TRBV30 to TRBJ2-7; TRBD2 aligns across 9 bases. V trimming: 0 bases; J trimming: 4 bases; junction bases outside the gene matches: 10. The CDR3 sequence is 16 residues long. The germline CDR1 and CDR2 sequences are GTSNPN and SVGIG (reference sequence). CDR3 loop: CAWSVRVREGHYEQYF. CDR3 coding DNA: TGTGCCTGGAGTGTAAGGGTGCGGGAGGGCCATTACGAGCAGTACTTC. The complete variable domain, with remaining parts taken from reference TRBV30 and TRBJ2-7, reads SQTIHQWPATLVQPVGSPLSLECTVEGTSNPNLYWYRQAAGRGLQLLFYSVGIGQISSEVPQNLSASRPQDRQFILSSKKLLLSDSGFYLCAWSVRVREGHYEQYFGPGTRLTVT.

The chain employs TRBV20-1 and TRBJ2-7; 14 bases match TRBD2. The CDR3 is made up of 18 amino acids. Germline trimming cut 3 bases from V and 3 bases from J; bases unmatched to any gene: 13. The germline V gene encodes CDR1 DFQATT and CDR2 SNEGSKA (reference sequence). The CDR3 nucleotides are TGCAGTGCTAGTGCCCGGGGGACTAGCGGGAGCCGGGACTACGAGCAGTACTTC. This sequence encodes CSASARGTSGSRDYEQYF.

The genes are TRBV5-4 and TRBJ1-1; 8 nucleotides align to TRBD1. The V gene's germline CDR1 is SGHNT and CDR2 YYREEE (reference sequence). After removal of 4 bases from V and 8 bases from J, the junction contained 10 bases not matched to a gene. This CDR3 spans 14 amino acids. The CDR3 is CASSRRDRTQEAFF. The CDR3 nucleotides are TGTGCCAGCAGCCGCCGGGACAGGACGCAGGAAGCTTTCTTT.